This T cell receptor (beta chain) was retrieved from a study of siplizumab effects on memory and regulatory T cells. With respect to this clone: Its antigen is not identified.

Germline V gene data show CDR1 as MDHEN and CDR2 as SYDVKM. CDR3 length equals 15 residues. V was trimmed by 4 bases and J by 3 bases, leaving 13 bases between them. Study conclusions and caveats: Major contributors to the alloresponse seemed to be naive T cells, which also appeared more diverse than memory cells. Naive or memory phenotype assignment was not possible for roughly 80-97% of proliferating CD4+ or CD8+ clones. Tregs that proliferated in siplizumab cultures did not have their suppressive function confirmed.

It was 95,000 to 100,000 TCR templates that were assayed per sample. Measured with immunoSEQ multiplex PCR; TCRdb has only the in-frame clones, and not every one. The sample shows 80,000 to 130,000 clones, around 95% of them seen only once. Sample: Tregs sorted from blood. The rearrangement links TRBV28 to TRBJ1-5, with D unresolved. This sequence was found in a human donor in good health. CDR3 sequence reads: CASSSKDGFNQPQHF. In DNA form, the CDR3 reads TGTGCCAGCAGTTCTAAGGACGGATTCAATCAGCCCCAGCATTTT.